The sample holds many counts of the clone carrying this T cell receptor (beta chain). Its antigen is unidentified. CDR3 length: 14 residues. V lost 0 bases and J 5 bases, leaving 11 bases between the germline ends. Per germline, CDR1 SGHRS and CDR2 YFSETQ. TCRdb reprocessed the 5' RACE reads via MiXCR and lists one record per CDR3 protein. This table has about 390,000 distinct CDR3 sequences, approximately 15% appearing once. The sample belongs to a study of T-cell memory formation after mild COVID-19. Whole-study findings and limits: Mainly CM and EM harbored the contracting CD4+ clones; mainly EMRA harbored the CD8+ ones.

The chain recombines TRBV5-1 with TRBJ1-1; D uncertain. This TCR derives from a man aged 18 to 30 who had mild COVID-19 (a few samples of this study predate the infection). Cell type and time point are not known. Material: PBMCs or a T cell subset sorted from them (not recorded which). The CDR3 sequence: CASSLGPSGTEAFF. CDR3 DNA sequence: TGCGCCAGCAGCTTGGGGCCGTCCGGTACTGAAGCTTTCTTT.